This is a list of T cell receptor beta chains from one sample in a study of T cells in Graves' hyperthyroidism and ophthalmopathy. Via MiXCR, TCRdb re-called the multiplex PCR reads, giving one row per CDR3 protein. In the table there are about 360,000 distinct CDR3 sequences, around 25% of which are singletons. Material: blood. These receptors were obtained from a man over 45 with Graves' hyperthyroidism. Both conserved end residues are part of each CDR3.

j_call,v_call,cdr3_aa
TRBJ1-2,TRBV7-9,CASSMGAEGYTF
TRBJ1-2,TRBV5-1,CASSRGQGAEGYTF
TRBJ2-3,TRBV7-3,CASSKRGTDTQYF
TRBJ2-5,TRBV10-3,CAISEGTALQTQYF
TRBJ1-2,TRBV3-1,CASSQGRGSNYGYTF
TRBJ2-4,TRBV3-1,CASSQETGAVDKNIQYF
TRBJ1-1,TRBV3-1,CASRKKGVSEAFF
TRBJ2-5,TRBV18,CASHRGVGETQYF
TRBJ2-5,TRBV30,CAWSRDYEETQYF
TRBJ2-3,TRBV27,CASSSRAPTDTQYF
TRBJ2-7,TRBV2,CASSGETGAYEQYF
TRBJ2-5,TRBV20-1,CSALDREVAQYF
TRBJ2-7,TRBV9,CASSSGTSVTEQYF
TRBJ2-1,TRBV11-2,CASSLKGPLAGGPRNEQFF